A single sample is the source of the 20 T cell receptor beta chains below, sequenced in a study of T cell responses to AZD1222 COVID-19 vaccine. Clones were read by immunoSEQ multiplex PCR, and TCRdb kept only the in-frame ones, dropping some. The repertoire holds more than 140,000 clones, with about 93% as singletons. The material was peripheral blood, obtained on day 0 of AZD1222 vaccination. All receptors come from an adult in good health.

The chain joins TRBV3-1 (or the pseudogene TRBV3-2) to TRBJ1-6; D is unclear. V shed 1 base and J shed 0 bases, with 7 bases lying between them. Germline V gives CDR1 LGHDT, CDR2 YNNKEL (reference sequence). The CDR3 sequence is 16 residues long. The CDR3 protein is CASSQGFSSYNSPLHF. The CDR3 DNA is TGTGCCAGCAGCCAAGGGTTTAGCTCCTATAATTCACCCCTCCACTTT.

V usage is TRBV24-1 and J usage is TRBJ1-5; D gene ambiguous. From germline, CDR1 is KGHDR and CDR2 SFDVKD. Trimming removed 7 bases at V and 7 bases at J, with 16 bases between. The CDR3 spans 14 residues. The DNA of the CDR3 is TGTGCCACCAGCCGGGGAGGGCAGAGGCAGCCCCAGCATTTT. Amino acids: CATSRGGQRQPQHF.

The CDR3 nucleotides are TGTGCCAGCAGCAACCGGGGGACAGGCCAAGAGACCCAGTACTTC. This translates into CASSNRGTGQETQYF. The chain combines TRBV21-1 with TRBJ2-5; the table calls TRBD1, which could not be checked here. TRBV21-1 is a pseudogene locus. This CDR3 is 15 amino acids long.

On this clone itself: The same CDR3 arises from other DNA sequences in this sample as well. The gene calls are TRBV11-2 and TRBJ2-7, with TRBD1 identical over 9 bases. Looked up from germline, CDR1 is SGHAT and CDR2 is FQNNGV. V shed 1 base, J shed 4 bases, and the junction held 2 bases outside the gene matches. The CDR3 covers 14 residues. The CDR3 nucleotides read TGTGCCAGCAGCTTAGGACAGGGGGGTTACGAGCAGTACTTC. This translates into CASSLGQGGYEQYF.

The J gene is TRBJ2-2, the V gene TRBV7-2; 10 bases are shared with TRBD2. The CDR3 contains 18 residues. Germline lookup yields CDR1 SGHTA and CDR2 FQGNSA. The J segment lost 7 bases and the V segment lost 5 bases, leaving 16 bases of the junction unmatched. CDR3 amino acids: CASSPFRLSGRFHGELFF. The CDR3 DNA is TGTGCCAGCAGCCCATTCAGACTTAGCGGGAGGTTTCACGGGGAGCTGTTTTTT.

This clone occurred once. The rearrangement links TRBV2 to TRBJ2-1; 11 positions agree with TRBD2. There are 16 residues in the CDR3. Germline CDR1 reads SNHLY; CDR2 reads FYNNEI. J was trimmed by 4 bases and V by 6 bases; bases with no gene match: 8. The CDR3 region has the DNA TGTGCCAGCAGATCCCGACTAGCGGGGCTGTACAATGAGCAGTTCTTC. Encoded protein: CASRSRLAGLYNEQFF.

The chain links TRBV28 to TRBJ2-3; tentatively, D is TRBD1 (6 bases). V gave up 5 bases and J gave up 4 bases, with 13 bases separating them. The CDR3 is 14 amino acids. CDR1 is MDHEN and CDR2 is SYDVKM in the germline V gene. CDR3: CASSVQQGPDTQYF. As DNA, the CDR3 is TGTGCCAGCAGTGTCCAACAGGGCCCAGATACGCAGTATTTT. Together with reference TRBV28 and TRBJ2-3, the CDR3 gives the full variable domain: DVKVTQSSRYLVKRTGEKVFLECVQDMDHENMFWYRQDPGLGLRLIYFSYDVKMKEKGDIPEGYSVSREKKERFSLILESASTNQTSMYLCASSVQQGPDTQYFGPGTRLTVL.

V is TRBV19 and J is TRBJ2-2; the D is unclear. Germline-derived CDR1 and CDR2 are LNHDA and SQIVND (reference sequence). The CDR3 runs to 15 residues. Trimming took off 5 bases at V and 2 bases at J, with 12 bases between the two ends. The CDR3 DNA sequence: TGTGCCAGTAGTTTCCCGCAGCTTAACACCGGGGAGCTGTTTTTT. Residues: CASSFPQLNTGELFF.

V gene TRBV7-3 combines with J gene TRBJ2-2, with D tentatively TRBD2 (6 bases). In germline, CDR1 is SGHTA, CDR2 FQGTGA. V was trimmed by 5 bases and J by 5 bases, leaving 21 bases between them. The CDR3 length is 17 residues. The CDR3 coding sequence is TGTGCCAGCAGCCCCGTCCCGGGACTGAGAGATACCGGGGAGCTGTTTTTT. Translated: CASSPVPGLRDTGELFF.

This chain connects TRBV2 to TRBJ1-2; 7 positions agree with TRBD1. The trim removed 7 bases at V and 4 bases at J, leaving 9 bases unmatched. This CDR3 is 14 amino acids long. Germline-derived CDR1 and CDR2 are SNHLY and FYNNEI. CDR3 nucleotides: TGTGCCAGCATACTACAGGGGATGCTCTATGGCTACACCTTC. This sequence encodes CASILQGMLYGYTF. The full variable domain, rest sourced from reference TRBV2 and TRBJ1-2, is EPEVTQTPSHQVTQMGQEVILRCVPISNHLYFYWYRQILGQKVEFLVSFYNNEISEKSEIFDDQFSVERPDGSNFTLKIRSTKLEDSAMYFCASILQGMLYGYTFGSGTRLTVV.

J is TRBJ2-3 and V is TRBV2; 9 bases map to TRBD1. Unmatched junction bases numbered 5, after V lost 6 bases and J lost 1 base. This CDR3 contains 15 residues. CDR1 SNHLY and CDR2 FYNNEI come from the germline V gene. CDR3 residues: CASSLQGARTDTQYF. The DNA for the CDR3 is TGTGCCAGCAGCTTACAGGGGGCTCGCACAGATACGCAGTATTTT.

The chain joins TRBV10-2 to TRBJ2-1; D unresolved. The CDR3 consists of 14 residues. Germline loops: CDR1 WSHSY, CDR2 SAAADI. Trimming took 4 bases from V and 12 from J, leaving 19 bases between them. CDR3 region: CASSVGGVRLSQFF. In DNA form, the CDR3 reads TGCGCCAGCAGTGTCGGTGGGGTTCGCTTGTCGCAGTTCTTC.

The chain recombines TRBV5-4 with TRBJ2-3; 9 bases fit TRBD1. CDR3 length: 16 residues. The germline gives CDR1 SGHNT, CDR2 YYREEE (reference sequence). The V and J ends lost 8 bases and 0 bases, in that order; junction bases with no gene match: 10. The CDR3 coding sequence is TGTGCCAGTGGGACAGGGCAAGTGAGGAGCACAGATACGCAGTATTTT. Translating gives CASGTGQVRSTDTQYF. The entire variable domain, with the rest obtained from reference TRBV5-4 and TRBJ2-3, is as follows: ETGVTQSPTHLIKTRGQQVTLRCSSQSGHNTVSWYQQALGQGPQFIFQYYREEENGRGNFPPRFSGLQFPNYSSELNVNALELDDSALYLCASGTGQVRSTDTQYFGPGTRLTVL.

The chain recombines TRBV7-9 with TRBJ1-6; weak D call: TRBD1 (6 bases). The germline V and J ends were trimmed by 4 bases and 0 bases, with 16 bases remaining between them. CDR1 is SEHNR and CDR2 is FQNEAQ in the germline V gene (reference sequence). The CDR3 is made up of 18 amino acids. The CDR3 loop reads CASSSGPGASSYNSPLHF. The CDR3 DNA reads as TGTGCCAGCAGCTCCGGCCCGGGGGCGAGCTCCTATAATTCACCCCTCCACTTT. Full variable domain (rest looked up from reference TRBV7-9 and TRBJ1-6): DTGVSQNPRHKITKRGQNVTFRCDPISEHNRLYWYRQTLGQGPEFLTYFQNEAQLEKSRLLSDRFSAERPKGSFSTLEIQRTEQGDSAMYLCASSSGPGASSYNSPLHFGNGTRLTVT.

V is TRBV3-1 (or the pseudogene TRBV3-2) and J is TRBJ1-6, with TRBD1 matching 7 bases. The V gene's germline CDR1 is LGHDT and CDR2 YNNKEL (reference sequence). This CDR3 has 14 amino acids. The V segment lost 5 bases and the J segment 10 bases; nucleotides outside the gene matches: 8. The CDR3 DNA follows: TGTGCCAGCAGCAGTGACAGGGCGGGATCACCCCTCCACTTT. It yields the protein CASSSDRAGSPLHF.

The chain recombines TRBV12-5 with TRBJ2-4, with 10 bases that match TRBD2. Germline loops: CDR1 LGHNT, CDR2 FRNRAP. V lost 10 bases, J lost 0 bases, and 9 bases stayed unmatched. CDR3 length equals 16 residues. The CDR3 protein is CATFSGRRIAKNIQYF. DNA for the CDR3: TGTGCTACGTTTAGCGGGAGGCGCATAGCCAAAAACATTCAGTACTTC.

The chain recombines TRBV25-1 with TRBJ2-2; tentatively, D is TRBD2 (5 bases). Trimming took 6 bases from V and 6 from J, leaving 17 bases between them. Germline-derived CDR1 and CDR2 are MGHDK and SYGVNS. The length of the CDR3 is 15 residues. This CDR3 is CASRGRTRTPGELFF. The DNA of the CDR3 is TGTGCCAGCAGGGGAAGGACTCGAACACCCGGGGAGCTGTTTTTT.

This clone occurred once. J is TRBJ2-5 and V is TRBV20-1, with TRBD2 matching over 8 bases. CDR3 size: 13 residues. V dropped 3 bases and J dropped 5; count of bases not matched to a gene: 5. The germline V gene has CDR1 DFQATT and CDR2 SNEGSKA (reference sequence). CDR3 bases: TGCAGTGCTAGTACGGGAGGGCCGGAGACCCAGTACTTC. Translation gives CSASTGGPETQYF.

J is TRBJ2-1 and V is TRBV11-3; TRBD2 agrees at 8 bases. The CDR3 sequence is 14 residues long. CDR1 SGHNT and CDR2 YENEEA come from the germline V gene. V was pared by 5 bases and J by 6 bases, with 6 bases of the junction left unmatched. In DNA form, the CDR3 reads TGTGCCAGCAGCCGCCAGAGCGGGAGCAATGAGCAGTTCTTC. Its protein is CASSRQSGSNEQFF.

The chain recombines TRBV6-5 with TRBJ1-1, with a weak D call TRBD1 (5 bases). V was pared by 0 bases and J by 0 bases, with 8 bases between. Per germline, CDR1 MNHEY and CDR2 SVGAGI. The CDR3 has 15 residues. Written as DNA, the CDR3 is TGTGCCAGCAGTTACTCGAGAGGGGTGAACACTGAAGCTTTCTTT. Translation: CASSYSRGVNTEAFF.